The subject of this entry is one TCR beta chain. Its antigen is unknown. The data derive from a study of T cells in Graves' hyperthyroidism and ophthalmopathy. Study as a whole: At initial diagnosis, before any treatment had begun, peripheral blood was obtained. Study-wide results and caveats: Ophthalmopathy was predicted by the model a median of roughly 6.7 months ahead of onset. Clonotypes that were expanded in thyroid above 0.001 mostly appeared in blood too.

The V and J ends lost 0 bases and 4 bases, in that order; junction bases with no gene match: 4. This CDR3 contains 15 residues. Germline-derived CDR1 and CDR2 are ENHRY and SYGVKD. It was RNA transcripts that yielded the amplified TCR beta CDR3 regions. First-round RT-PCR of the TCR CDR3 relied on the HTBI primer set. MiXCR was run by TCRdb on the multiplex PCR reads, yielding one entry per CDR3 protein. The repertoire holds 450,000 to 650,000 distinct CDR3 sequences, with 14% as singletons. A patient was excluded if there was uncontrolled infection, other autoimmune disease, pregnancy or lactation. This chain links TRBV10-3 with TRBJ2-7, with 9 positions matching TRBD2. The specimen was blood. This sequence originates from a woman under 30 with Graves' ophthalmopathy. CDR3 coding DNA: TGTGCCATCAGTGAGTCTCTAGCGGGGTTTTACGAGCAGTACTTC. This codes for CAISESLAGFYEQYF.